A selection of T cell receptor beta chains follows, all from one sample in a study of shared clonotypes between healthy human individuals. The protocol was immunoSEQ multiplex PCR, while the TCRdb copy is restricted to in-frame clones and leaves out a portion. The sample records 1.4 million or so clones, 98% being singletons. Source material: naive CD4+ T cells sorted from blood. The receptor set was obtained from a man in his thirties or forties in good health. The CDR3 runs from the conserved cysteine through the conserved F or W. Each record gives: CDR3 DNA, CDR3 protein, D gene, V gene, J gene, clone size. A D gene is named only where the DNA matches it firmly. The size field is filled for only some rows; it gives once, few, many or a size class.

TGTGCCAGCAGCTTGCGCTACGAGCAGTACTTC,CASSLRYEQYF,-,TRBV5-6,TRBJ2-7,-
TGTGCCAGCTCACCACCGGGGCTAAATGGAGAAAAACTGTTTTTT,CASSPPGLNGEKLFF,-,TRBV18,TRBJ1-4,once
TGTGCCAGTAGGAATTTACGCAGGGGGCTGGGCGGGGAGCTGTTTTTT,CASRNLRRGLGGELFF,TRBD1,TRBV19,TRBJ2-2,-
TGTGCCAGCGGGACTAGCGGGTTCAGTTTT,CASGTSGFSF,TRBD2,TRBV6-1,TRBJ2-3,-
TGTGCCAGCAGCCCCTTCGGGAGCTCCTACGAGCAGTACTTC,CASSPFGSSYEQYF,-,TRBV5-6,TRBJ2-7,-
TGTGCCAGCAGAAAACCGGGACAGGGGCGAGAGACCCAGTACTTC,CASRKPGQGRETQYF,TRBD1,TRBV11-2,TRBJ2-5,-
TGTGCCAGCTCACCTAAGAGGACTAGCGGCTACAATGAGCAGTTCTTC,CASSPKRTSGYNEQFF,TRBD2,TRBV18,TRBJ2-1,-
TGTGCCAGCAGCTTAGCCGTGCGGGGCGGGAGTCTCTACGAGCAGTACTTC,CASSLAVRGGSLYEQYF,TRBD2,TRBV7-9,TRBJ2-7,-
TGCGCCAGCAGCACCATCGAGAGCTCCTACGAGCAGTACTTC,CASSTIESSYEQYF,-,TRBV5-1,TRBJ2-7,-
TGCGCCAGCAGCTCGACAGGGGACTCCTACGAGCAGTACTTC,CASSSTGDSYEQYF,TRBD1,TRBV5-1,TRBJ2-7,-